These 31 T cell receptor beta chains came from one sample sequenced in a study of blood T cell repertoires in COVID-19. Sequencing was performed with immunoSEQ multiplex PCR; in TCRdb, only in-frame clones are kept and a portion is missing. Of 200,000 to 250,000 clones listed, about 88% are singletons. Sequences were obtained from peripheral blood. The source of these receptors is a man aged 50 or older who had recovered from COVID-19.

This chain links TRBV19 with TRBJ2-2, with 7 positions matching TRBD1. The CDR3 is made up of 14 amino acids. Per the germline V gene, CDR1 is LNHDA and CDR2 is SQIVND (reference sequence). The V segment lost 4 bases and the J segment 2 bases; nucleotides outside the gene matches: 1. CDR3 protein: CASSRDSNTGELFF. CDR3 in DNA: TGTGCCAGTAGTAGGGACAGTAACACCGGGGAGCTGTTTTTT.

This rearrangement joins TRBV27 to TRBJ1-5; a weak D match, TRBD1 (6 bases). Deletions cut 6 bases from V and 0 bases from J, with 21 bases between. Germline lookup yields CDR1 MNHEY and CDR2 SMNVEV (reference sequence). The CDR3 length is 18 residues. CDR3 nucleotide sequence: TGTGCCAGCAGACGAAAGGGGCCAGGGGATTTTAGCAATCAGCCCCAGCATTTT. Its translation is CASRRKGPGDFSNQPQHF.

V usage is TRBV6-6 and J usage is TRBJ2-5, with 7 positions matching TRBD1. CDR3 length: 15 residues. The germline V gene encodes CDR1 MNHNY and CDR2 SVGAGI (reference sequence). V was pared by 5 bases and J by 5 bases, with 11 bases of the junction left unmatched. CDR3 protein: CASSNHRQGGETQYF. The CDR3 bases are TGTGCCAGCAGTAATCATCGACAGGGCGGGGAGACCCAGTACTTC.

This clone was detected once. The chain is built from TRBV3-1 (or the pseudogene TRBV3-2) and TRBJ2-5; possibly TRBD2 for D (5 bases). The ends were cut back, 4 bases at V and 5 bases at J, with 17 bases in the middle. Germline V gives CDR1 LGHDT, CDR2 YNNKEL (reference sequence). The CDR3 runs 15 residues. In DNA form, the CDR3 reads TGTGCCAGCAGCCGGACTGGGCCGCGAGAGGAGACCCAGTACTTC. This gives the protein CASSRTGPREETQYF.

The gene calls are TRBV7-2 and TRBJ2-5; 12 nucleotides align to TRBD1. Trimming took 5 bases from V and 4 from J; bases not matched to a gene: 5. This CDR3 has 15 amino acids. The germline CDR1 and CDR2 sequences are SGHTA and FQGNSA. CDR3 in amino acids: CASSRGQGAGETQYF. Here the CDR3 DNA reads TGTGCCAGCAGCAGGGGACAGGGGGCGGGAGAGACCCAGTACTTC.

This chain links TRBV11-2 with TRBJ1-2; D perhaps matches TRBD1 (5 bases). The germline CDR1 and CDR2 sequences are SGHAT and FQNNGV. The CDR3 is 14 residues long. V lost 6 bases, J lost 0 bases, and 11 bases lay in between. CDR3 DNA: TGTGCCAGCAGTCCAGGGTTGGCTAACTATGGCTACACCTTC. Its protein product is CASSPGLANYGYTF.

The chain recombines TRBV12-2 with TRBJ1-5; the table's D call, TRBD1, was not checked against the DNA. TRBV12-2 is designated a pseudogene. The CDR3 spans 19 residues. CDR3 loop: CASRLGRDSEYYSNQPQHF. In nucleotides, the CDR3 is TGTGCAAGTCGCCTAGGGCGGGACAGCGAATATTATAGCAATCAGCCCCAGCATTTT.

The chain is built from TRBV19 and TRBJ2-7, with 10 bases lining up with TRBD2. The CDR3 covers 15 residues. V lost 5 bases to trimming and J lost 3 bases; unmatched junction nucleotides: 7. Looked up from germline, CDR1 is LNHDA and CDR2 is SQIVND (reference sequence). The CDR3 nucleotides are TGTGCCAGTAGTTCGGGCCTAGCGGGAGTCTACGAGCAGTACTTC. Its protein product is CASSSGLAGVYEQYF.

The chain recombines TRBV28 with TRBJ2-3; 7 bases map to TRBD1. With V trimmed by 5 bases and J by 1 base, 9 bases remained unmatched. The CDR3 sequence is 16 residues long. Germline CDR1 and CDR2: MDHEN and SYDVKM. The CDR3 bases are TGTGCCAGCAGTCCGGCAGGGGGTGTCGGCACAGATACGCAGTATTTT. Amino acid sequence: CASSPAGGVGTDTQYF.

The rearrangement links TRBV28 to TRBJ2-1; 8 bases are shared with TRBD1. The V gene's germline CDR1 is MDHEN and CDR2 SYDVKM. J gave up 10 bases and V 5 bases, and 7 bases lay outside the gene matches. This CDR3 has 13 amino acids. The CDR3 spells CASSLRQGWEQFF. DNA of the CDR3: TGTGCCAGCAGTCTCCGACAGGGGTGGGAGCAGTTCTTC.

The rearrangement joins TRBV19 to TRBJ2-2, with a possible D match to TRBD1 (6 bases). V dropped 10 bases and J dropped 6 bases, with 9 bases sitting between them. The CDR3 contains 11 residues. CDR1 and CDR2 (germline): LNHDA, SQIVND (reference sequence). CDR3 in amino acids: CATTGPGELFF. For the CDR3, the DNA is TGTGCCACCACAGGGCCCGGGGAGCTGTTTTTT.

This clone appeared a few times. V is TRBV5-4 and J is TRBJ1-4; D ambiguous. The CDR3 extends over 14 amino acids. The ends were cut back, 1 base at V and 3 bases at J, with 7 bases in the middle. Germline CDR1 is SGHNT and CDR2 is YYREEE (reference sequence). The CDR3 spells CASSLYQANEKLFF. Here the CDR3 DNA reads TGTGCCAGCAGCTTGTACCAGGCTAATGAAAAACTGTTTTTT.

This chain joins TRBV7-2 and TRBJ2-7, with TRBD2 identical over 7 bases. V lost 6 bases, J lost 3 bases, and 8 bases stayed unmatched. The CDR3 is made up of 14 amino acids. Germline-derived CDR1 and CDR2 are SGHTA and FQGNSA. CDR3 DNA: TGTGCCAGCAGTTCCCGCGGGGGTGTCTACGAGCAGTACTTC. Its translation is CASSSRGGVYEQYF.

The chain is built from TRBV5-1 and TRBJ2-3, with 9 positions matching TRBD2. Germline assignment: CDR1 SGHRS and CDR2 YFSETQ. V was clipped by 0 bases and J by 5 bases; unmatched bases: 4. The CDR3 totals 15 residues. The DNA of the CDR3 is TGCGCCAGCAGCTTGGGCGGAGCGGGAGGAGATACGCAGTATTTT. Translation: CASSLGGAGGDTQYF.

V usage is TRBV28 and J usage is TRBJ2-1; 10 bases line up with TRBD2. The germline gives CDR1 MDHEN, CDR2 SYDVKM. V lost 6 bases, J lost 8 bases, and 7 bases stayed unmatched. The CDR3 runs to 14 residues. The CDR3 loop reads CASRASGSRDEQFF. CDR3 DNA: TGTGCCAGCAGAGCTAGCGGGAGTCGCGATGAGCAGTTCTTC.

The rearrangement links TRBV7-8 to TRBJ1-5, with no clear D. From germline, CDR1 is SGHVS and CDR2 FQNEAQ. The CDR3 consists of 16 residues. With 1 base removed from V and 0 bases from J, the gap between germline ends came to 10 bases. DNA for the CDR3: TGTGCCAGCAGCTTAGGTGGCAGGAATAGCAATCAGCCCCAGCATTTT. Its protein product is CASSLGGRNSNQPQHF.

The J gene is TRBJ1-1, the V gene TRBV10-3, with 8 bases matching TRBD1. V dropped 6 bases and J dropped 5; count of bases not matched to a gene: 5. The CDR3 runs 13 residues. CDR1 is ENHRY, CDR2 SYGVKD, per germline. DNA of the CDR3: TGTGCCATCAGACCCAGGGGGCAGACTGAAGCTTTCTTT. Translation gives CAIRPRGQTEAFF.

This rearrangement joins TRBV29-1 to TRBJ2-6; 11 bases line up with TRBD1. The germline V gene has CDR1 SQVTM and CDR2 ANQGSEA. The J segment lost 0 bases and the V segment lost 8 bases, leaving 15 bases of the junction unmatched. CDR3 length equals 19 residues. The CDR3 here is CSPTYRPGQGVSGANVLTF. CDR3 nucleotides: TGCAGCCCGACTTACCGACCGGGACAGGGGGTCTCTGGGGCCAACGTCCTGACTTTC.

The genes are TRBV3-1 (or the pseudogene TRBV3-2) and TRBJ2-7; 9 nucleotides line up with TRBD1. CDR3 length: 15 amino acids. Germline assignment: CDR1 LGHDT and CDR2 YNNKEL (reference sequence). The V and J ends lost 4 bases and 6 bases, in that order; junction bases with no gene match: 10. CDR3 sequence reads: CASSRTGGGRGEQYF. In DNA form, the CDR3 reads TGTGCCAGCAGCCGAACAGGGGGCGGGAGAGGCGAGCAGTACTTC.

V and J are TRBV7-2 and TRBJ2-3; 9 bases fit TRBD1. Germline CDR1 is SGHTA and CDR2 is FQGNSA. J was trimmed by 6 bases and V by 4 bases; bases with no gene match: 8. The CDR3 runs to 15 residues. The CDR3 here is CASSSYRTGADTQYF. The CDR3 DNA reads as TGTGCCAGCAGCTCCTACAGGACAGGGGCGGATACGCAGTATTTT.

The chain recombines TRBV6-5 with TRBJ2-1; 13 positions match TRBD2. The V gene's germline CDR1 is MNHEY and CDR2 SVGAGI. This CDR3 has 16 amino acids. J gave up 5 bases and V 4 bases, and 5 bases lay outside the gene matches. For the CDR3, the DNA is TGTGCCAGCAGTTTGGGACTAGCGGGGAGCGACAATGAGCAGTTCTTC. This gives the protein CASSLGLAGSDNEQFF.

V is TRBV6-1 and J is TRBJ2-1; 8 bases are shared with TRBD2. Trimming removed 3 bases from V and 7 bases from J; junction bases left unmatched: 8. Germline V lookup: CDR1 MNHNS, CDR2 SASEGT. The length of the CDR3 is 15 residues. The CDR3 DNA sequence: TGTGCCAGCAGTGACCGAAGGACTAGCATAAATGAGCAGTTCTTC. As protein: CASSDRRTSINEQFF.

The chain combines TRBV7-9 with TRBJ2-3; D may be TRBD1 (6 bases). This CDR3 is built from 17 residues. Germline V gene sequence: CDR1 SEHNR, CDR2 FQNEAQ (reference sequence). Between the trimmed V and J ends, which lost 1 base and 5 bases, there was a span of 19 bases. The CDR3 DNA follows: TGTGCCAGCAGCTTAGGTCCTGCGGCAGGGGCTCAAGATACGCAGTATTTT. This encodes CASSLGPAAGAQDTQYF.

The chain uses TRBV30 and TRBJ2-7; possibly TRBD1 for D (6 bases). This CDR3 spans 12 amino acids. V shed 8 bases and J shed 0 bases, with 11 bases lying between them. Per the germline V gene, CDR1 is GTSNPN and CDR2 is SVGIG (reference sequence). CDR3 in amino acids: CAGTGISYEQYF. The DNA for the CDR3 is TGTGCCGGAACAGGGATCTCCTACGAGCAGTACTTC.

The chain couples TRBV18 to TRBJ1-3, with D possibly being TRBD1 (5 bases). Germline V gives CDR1 KGHSH, CDR2 LQKENI. Trimming took 2 bases from V and 0 from J, leaving 20 bases between them. The CDR3 runs 19 residues. The CDR3 spells CASSPFVGQGRNSGNTIYF. The CDR3 nucleotides read TGTGCCAGCTCACCATTTGTGGGGCAAGGACGGAACTCTGGAAACACCATATATTTT.

The gene calls are TRBV10-2 and TRBJ2-2, with D tentatively TRBD2 (6 bases). This CDR3 comprises 13 residues. In germline, CDR1 is WSHSY, CDR2 SAAADI. With 6 bases removed from V and 2 bases from J, the gap between germline ends came to 7 bases. The CDR3 DNA reads TGCGCCAGCAGACTAGCAAACACCGGGGAGCTGTTTTTT. Protein: CASRLANTGELFF.

CDR3 DNA sequence: TGTGCCAGCAGTGACTTCGGGGGGGGAACCTACGAGCAGTACTTC. Residues: CASSDFGGGTYEQYF. This sequence joins TRBV2 and TRBJ2-7, with 8 bases matching TRBD2. J was trimmed by 2 bases and V by 3 bases; bases with no gene match: 6. CDR1 is SNHLY and CDR2 is FYNNEI in the germline V gene. CDR3 length: 15 amino acids.

The chain joins TRBV5-1 to TRBJ2-1; D is perhaps TRBD2 (5 bases). Germline CDR1 is SGHRS and CDR2 is YFSETQ. With 3 bases removed from V and 7 bases from J, the gap between germline ends came to 23 bases. The CDR3 extends over 17 amino acids. In DNA form, the CDR3 reads TGCGCCAGCAGCTCCCGGGGTGGGGTGGGTAGTTTTAATGAGCAGTTCTTC. Its translation is CASSSRGGVGSFNEQFF.

The J gene is TRBJ2-1, the V gene TRBV21-1; the D call of TRBD1 is as the table states it, not checked on the DNA. TRBV21-1 is a pseudogene locus. This CDR3 spans 14 amino acids. CDR3 nucleotide sequence: TGTGCCAGCAGCAAGGTACCAGGGGGCGGTGAGCAGTTCTTC. Amino acids: CASSKVPGGGEQFF.

The rearrangement links TRBV27 to TRBJ1-2; D unclear. The CDR3 is made up of 14 amino acids. V was trimmed by 6 bases and J by 6 bases, leaving 17 bases between them. The germline V gene encodes CDR1 MNHEY and CDR2 SMNVEV (reference sequence). The CDR3 loop is CASSPGRPGDGYTF. CDR3 sequence (DNA): TGTGCCAGCAGCCCCGGGCGGCCGGGAGATGGCTACACCTTC.

The J gene is TRBJ1-2, the V gene TRBV10-3; TRBD1 is a possible D gene (6 bases). CDR1 is ENHRY, CDR2 SYGVKD, per germline. This CDR3 is built from 15 residues. V was cut by 0 bases and J by 0 bases, with 8 bases left in between. The CDR3 loop is CAISESGQSNYGYTF. The CDR3 coding sequence is TGTGCCATCAGTGAGTCCGGACAGTCTAACTATGGCTACACCTTC.